A selection of T cell receptor beta chains follows, all from one sample in a study of T-cell memory formation after mild COVID-19. TCRdb re-called the 5' RACE reads with MiXCR, one entry per CDR3 protein. The data hold hundreds of thousands of distinct CDR3 sequences, with approximately 14% observed a single time. The sequenced material came from PBMCs or a T cell subset sorted from them (not recorded which). Receptors originate from a young man who had mild COVID-19 (a few samples of this study predate the infection). Cell type and time point are not known. The CDR3 runs from the conserved cysteine through the conserved F or W. The D gene is left open where the match is weak. Clone size appears in some rows only: once, few, many, or a class for an expanded clone.

>TRBV5-1|TRBJ1-1|-|-
CASRIRVNTEAFF
TGCGCCAGCAGGATTAGGGTGAACACTGAAGCTTTCTTT
>TRBV7-3|TRBJ2-1|TRBD2|many
CASSPRASGGLYEQFF
TGTGCCAGCAGCCCGCGCGCTAGCGGGGGGCTCTATGAGCAGTTCTTC
>TRBV7-2|TRBJ2-3|TRBD2|few
CASSLGLAEKDTQYF
TGTGCCAGCAGCTTAGGGCTAGCGGAGAAAGATACGCAGTATTTT
>TRBV19|TRBJ2-1|-|-
CASSMGQGVNEQFF
TGTGCCAGTAGTATGGGCCAGGGAGTCAATGAGCAGTTCTTC
>TRBV19|TRBJ2-3|-|few
CASTQDRSTDTQYF
TGTGCCAGTACCCAGGACAGAAGCACAGATACGCAGTATTTT
>TRBV6-5|TRBJ2-7|TRBD1|-
CASRTGIYEQYF
TGTGCCAGCAGGACAGGGATCTACGAGCAGTACTTC
>TRBV12-3/TRBV12-4|TRBJ2-7|-|-
CASSFGGAGEQYF
TGTGCCAGCAGTTTTGGCGGGGCGGGCGAGCAGTACTTC
>TRBV12-3/TRBV12-4|TRBJ1-2|-|few
CASSLKGPYGYTF
TGTGCCAGCAGTTTGAAGGGGCCCTATGGCTACACCTTC
>TRBV11-3|TRBJ1-1|TRBD1|-
CASSARQGEAFF
TGTGCCAGCAGCGCACGACAGGGCGAAGCTTTCTTT
>TRBV12-3/TRBV12-4|TRBJ1-2|-|few
CASSIPGQLYGYTF
TGTGCCAGCAGTATCCCGGGACAACTCTATGGCTACACCTTC
>TRBV5-1|TRBJ1-1|-|many
CASSFRSRGQDTEAFF
TGCGCCAGCAGCTTTCGGAGCAGAGGACAAGACACTGAAGCTTTCTTT
>TRBV6-5|TRBJ1-1|-|-
CASSYSGTDNTEAFF
TGTGCCAGCAGTTACTCCGGGACCGATAACACTGAAGCTTTCTTT
>TRBV6-5|TRBJ2-5|-|-
CASSYRGSGGETQYF
TGTGCCAGCAGTTACCGAGGATCTGGAGGAGAGACCCAGTACTTC
>TRBV7-2|TRBJ1-1|TRBD1|-
CASSLERQGITEAFF
TGTGCCAGCAGCTTAGAGAGACAGGGGATTACTGAAGCCTTCTTT
>TRBV20-1|TRBJ2-1|-|few
CSAFGPMYYNEQFF
TGCAGTGCTTTCGGGCCAATGTACTACAATGAGCAGTTCTTC
>TRBV6-1|TRBJ2-5|TRBD2|-
CASRRTSGGIQETQYF
TGTGCCAGCAGACGGACTAGCGGGGGGATCCAAGAGACCCAGTACTTC
>TRBV6-6|TRBJ1-2|-|-
CASSWGLGGYTF
TGTGCCAGCAGTTGGGGGTTAGGGGGCTACACCTTC
>TRBV6-2/TRBV6-3|TRBJ1-5|TRBD1|many
CASTLQGAFNQPQHF
TGTGCCAGCACCCTTCAGGGGGCCTTCAATCAGCCCCAGCATTTT
>TRBV5-1|TRBJ1-3|-|many
CASSLQGMSGNTIYF
TGCGCCAGCAGCTTGCAGGGAATGAGCGGAAACACCATATATTTT
>TRBV20-1|TRBJ1-5|-|-
CSAGGVGAGGQPQHF
TGCAGTGCTGGGGGGGTCGGGGCAGGAGGTCAGCCCCAGCATTTT
>TRBV7-9|TRBJ2-3|TRBD2|-
CASSPSGLSTDTQYF
TGTGCCAGCAGCCCTAGCGGGCTTAGCACAGATACGCAGTATTTT
>TRBV20-1|TRBJ2-5|-|-
CSAKARPRHSETQYF
TGCAGTGCCAAAGCCCGTCCCCGCCATAGCGAGACCCAGTACTTC
>TRBV5-6|TRBJ1-1|-|-
CASSLARAGVDTEAFF
TGTGCCAGCAGCTTGGCCCGGGCAGGGGTCGACACTGAAGCTTTCTTT
>TRBV11-2|TRBJ2-1|TRBD2|-
CASSFVGGFAFDEQFF
TGTGCCAGCAGCTTTGTCGGGGGGTTTGCTTTCGATGAGCAGTTCTTC
>TRBV7-9|TRBJ2-4|-|-
CASSFDNSDIQYF
TGTGCCAGCAGCTTTGACAATTCCGACATTCAGTACTTC
>TRBV7-9|TRBJ1-1|-|few
CASSLVGRSNTEAFF
TGTGCCAGCAGCTTAGTAGGTCGTTCGAACACTGAAGCTTTCTTT
>TRBV7-3|TRBJ2-7|-|few
CASSLSDGSYEQYF
TGTGCCAGCAGCTTAAGTGACGGATCCTACGAGCAGTACTTC
>TRBV5-5|TRBJ2-3|TRBD2|few
CASSSRLAGFTDTQYF
TGTGCCAGCAGCTCGAGACTAGCGGGGTTCACAGATACGCAGTATTTT
>TRBV27|TRBJ2-1|TRBD2|-
CASSLTSGGAPHNEQFF
TGTGCCAGCAGCCTGACTAGCGGGGGGGCTCCCCACAATGAGCAGTTCTTC
>TRBV25-1|TRBJ2-7|-|-
CASSPRNRPSYEQYF
TGTGCCAGCAGTCCCCGCAACAGGCCCTCCTACGAGCAGTACTTC
>TRBV10-1|TRBJ2-2|TRBD1|-
CASSESWTGNTGELFF
TGCGCCAGCAGTGAGTCGTGGACAGGGAACACCGGGGAGCTGTTTTTT
>TRBV20-1|TRBJ2-2|-|few
CSAREENTGELFF
TGCAGTGCTAGGGAAGAGAACACCGGGGAGCTGTTTTTT
>TRBV24-1|TRBJ2-3|-|few
CATSDFSQGTDTQYF
TGTGCCACCAGTGATTTTTCGCAAGGCACAGATACGCAGTATTTT
>TRBV6-2/TRBV6-3|TRBJ2-1|-|many
CASSYEVSEQFF
TGTGCCAGCAGTTACGAAGTCTCCGAGCAGTTCTTC